This TCR beta chain is from a study of monozygotic twins with inflammatory bowel disease. TCRdb reprocessed the 5' RACE reads and reports one entry per CDR3 protein, with no DNA. The specimen's table records under 150,000 distinct CDR3 sequences. With regard to this clonotype: Its antigen is as yet unknown.

The CDR3 covers 13 residues. CDR1 is KGHSH and CDR2 is LQKENI in the germline V gene. Whole-study findings and limits: The co-twins with IBD showed lower TCRbeta diversity (inverse Simpson) than their healthy siblings.

This receptor was obtained from a human donor with ulcerative colitis or Crohn's disease, or a healthy co-twin of an affected twin (not recorded which). The sequenced sample consisted of blood. The chain carries TRBV18 and TRBJ2-5. The CDR3 sequence is CASSAQGGETQYF.